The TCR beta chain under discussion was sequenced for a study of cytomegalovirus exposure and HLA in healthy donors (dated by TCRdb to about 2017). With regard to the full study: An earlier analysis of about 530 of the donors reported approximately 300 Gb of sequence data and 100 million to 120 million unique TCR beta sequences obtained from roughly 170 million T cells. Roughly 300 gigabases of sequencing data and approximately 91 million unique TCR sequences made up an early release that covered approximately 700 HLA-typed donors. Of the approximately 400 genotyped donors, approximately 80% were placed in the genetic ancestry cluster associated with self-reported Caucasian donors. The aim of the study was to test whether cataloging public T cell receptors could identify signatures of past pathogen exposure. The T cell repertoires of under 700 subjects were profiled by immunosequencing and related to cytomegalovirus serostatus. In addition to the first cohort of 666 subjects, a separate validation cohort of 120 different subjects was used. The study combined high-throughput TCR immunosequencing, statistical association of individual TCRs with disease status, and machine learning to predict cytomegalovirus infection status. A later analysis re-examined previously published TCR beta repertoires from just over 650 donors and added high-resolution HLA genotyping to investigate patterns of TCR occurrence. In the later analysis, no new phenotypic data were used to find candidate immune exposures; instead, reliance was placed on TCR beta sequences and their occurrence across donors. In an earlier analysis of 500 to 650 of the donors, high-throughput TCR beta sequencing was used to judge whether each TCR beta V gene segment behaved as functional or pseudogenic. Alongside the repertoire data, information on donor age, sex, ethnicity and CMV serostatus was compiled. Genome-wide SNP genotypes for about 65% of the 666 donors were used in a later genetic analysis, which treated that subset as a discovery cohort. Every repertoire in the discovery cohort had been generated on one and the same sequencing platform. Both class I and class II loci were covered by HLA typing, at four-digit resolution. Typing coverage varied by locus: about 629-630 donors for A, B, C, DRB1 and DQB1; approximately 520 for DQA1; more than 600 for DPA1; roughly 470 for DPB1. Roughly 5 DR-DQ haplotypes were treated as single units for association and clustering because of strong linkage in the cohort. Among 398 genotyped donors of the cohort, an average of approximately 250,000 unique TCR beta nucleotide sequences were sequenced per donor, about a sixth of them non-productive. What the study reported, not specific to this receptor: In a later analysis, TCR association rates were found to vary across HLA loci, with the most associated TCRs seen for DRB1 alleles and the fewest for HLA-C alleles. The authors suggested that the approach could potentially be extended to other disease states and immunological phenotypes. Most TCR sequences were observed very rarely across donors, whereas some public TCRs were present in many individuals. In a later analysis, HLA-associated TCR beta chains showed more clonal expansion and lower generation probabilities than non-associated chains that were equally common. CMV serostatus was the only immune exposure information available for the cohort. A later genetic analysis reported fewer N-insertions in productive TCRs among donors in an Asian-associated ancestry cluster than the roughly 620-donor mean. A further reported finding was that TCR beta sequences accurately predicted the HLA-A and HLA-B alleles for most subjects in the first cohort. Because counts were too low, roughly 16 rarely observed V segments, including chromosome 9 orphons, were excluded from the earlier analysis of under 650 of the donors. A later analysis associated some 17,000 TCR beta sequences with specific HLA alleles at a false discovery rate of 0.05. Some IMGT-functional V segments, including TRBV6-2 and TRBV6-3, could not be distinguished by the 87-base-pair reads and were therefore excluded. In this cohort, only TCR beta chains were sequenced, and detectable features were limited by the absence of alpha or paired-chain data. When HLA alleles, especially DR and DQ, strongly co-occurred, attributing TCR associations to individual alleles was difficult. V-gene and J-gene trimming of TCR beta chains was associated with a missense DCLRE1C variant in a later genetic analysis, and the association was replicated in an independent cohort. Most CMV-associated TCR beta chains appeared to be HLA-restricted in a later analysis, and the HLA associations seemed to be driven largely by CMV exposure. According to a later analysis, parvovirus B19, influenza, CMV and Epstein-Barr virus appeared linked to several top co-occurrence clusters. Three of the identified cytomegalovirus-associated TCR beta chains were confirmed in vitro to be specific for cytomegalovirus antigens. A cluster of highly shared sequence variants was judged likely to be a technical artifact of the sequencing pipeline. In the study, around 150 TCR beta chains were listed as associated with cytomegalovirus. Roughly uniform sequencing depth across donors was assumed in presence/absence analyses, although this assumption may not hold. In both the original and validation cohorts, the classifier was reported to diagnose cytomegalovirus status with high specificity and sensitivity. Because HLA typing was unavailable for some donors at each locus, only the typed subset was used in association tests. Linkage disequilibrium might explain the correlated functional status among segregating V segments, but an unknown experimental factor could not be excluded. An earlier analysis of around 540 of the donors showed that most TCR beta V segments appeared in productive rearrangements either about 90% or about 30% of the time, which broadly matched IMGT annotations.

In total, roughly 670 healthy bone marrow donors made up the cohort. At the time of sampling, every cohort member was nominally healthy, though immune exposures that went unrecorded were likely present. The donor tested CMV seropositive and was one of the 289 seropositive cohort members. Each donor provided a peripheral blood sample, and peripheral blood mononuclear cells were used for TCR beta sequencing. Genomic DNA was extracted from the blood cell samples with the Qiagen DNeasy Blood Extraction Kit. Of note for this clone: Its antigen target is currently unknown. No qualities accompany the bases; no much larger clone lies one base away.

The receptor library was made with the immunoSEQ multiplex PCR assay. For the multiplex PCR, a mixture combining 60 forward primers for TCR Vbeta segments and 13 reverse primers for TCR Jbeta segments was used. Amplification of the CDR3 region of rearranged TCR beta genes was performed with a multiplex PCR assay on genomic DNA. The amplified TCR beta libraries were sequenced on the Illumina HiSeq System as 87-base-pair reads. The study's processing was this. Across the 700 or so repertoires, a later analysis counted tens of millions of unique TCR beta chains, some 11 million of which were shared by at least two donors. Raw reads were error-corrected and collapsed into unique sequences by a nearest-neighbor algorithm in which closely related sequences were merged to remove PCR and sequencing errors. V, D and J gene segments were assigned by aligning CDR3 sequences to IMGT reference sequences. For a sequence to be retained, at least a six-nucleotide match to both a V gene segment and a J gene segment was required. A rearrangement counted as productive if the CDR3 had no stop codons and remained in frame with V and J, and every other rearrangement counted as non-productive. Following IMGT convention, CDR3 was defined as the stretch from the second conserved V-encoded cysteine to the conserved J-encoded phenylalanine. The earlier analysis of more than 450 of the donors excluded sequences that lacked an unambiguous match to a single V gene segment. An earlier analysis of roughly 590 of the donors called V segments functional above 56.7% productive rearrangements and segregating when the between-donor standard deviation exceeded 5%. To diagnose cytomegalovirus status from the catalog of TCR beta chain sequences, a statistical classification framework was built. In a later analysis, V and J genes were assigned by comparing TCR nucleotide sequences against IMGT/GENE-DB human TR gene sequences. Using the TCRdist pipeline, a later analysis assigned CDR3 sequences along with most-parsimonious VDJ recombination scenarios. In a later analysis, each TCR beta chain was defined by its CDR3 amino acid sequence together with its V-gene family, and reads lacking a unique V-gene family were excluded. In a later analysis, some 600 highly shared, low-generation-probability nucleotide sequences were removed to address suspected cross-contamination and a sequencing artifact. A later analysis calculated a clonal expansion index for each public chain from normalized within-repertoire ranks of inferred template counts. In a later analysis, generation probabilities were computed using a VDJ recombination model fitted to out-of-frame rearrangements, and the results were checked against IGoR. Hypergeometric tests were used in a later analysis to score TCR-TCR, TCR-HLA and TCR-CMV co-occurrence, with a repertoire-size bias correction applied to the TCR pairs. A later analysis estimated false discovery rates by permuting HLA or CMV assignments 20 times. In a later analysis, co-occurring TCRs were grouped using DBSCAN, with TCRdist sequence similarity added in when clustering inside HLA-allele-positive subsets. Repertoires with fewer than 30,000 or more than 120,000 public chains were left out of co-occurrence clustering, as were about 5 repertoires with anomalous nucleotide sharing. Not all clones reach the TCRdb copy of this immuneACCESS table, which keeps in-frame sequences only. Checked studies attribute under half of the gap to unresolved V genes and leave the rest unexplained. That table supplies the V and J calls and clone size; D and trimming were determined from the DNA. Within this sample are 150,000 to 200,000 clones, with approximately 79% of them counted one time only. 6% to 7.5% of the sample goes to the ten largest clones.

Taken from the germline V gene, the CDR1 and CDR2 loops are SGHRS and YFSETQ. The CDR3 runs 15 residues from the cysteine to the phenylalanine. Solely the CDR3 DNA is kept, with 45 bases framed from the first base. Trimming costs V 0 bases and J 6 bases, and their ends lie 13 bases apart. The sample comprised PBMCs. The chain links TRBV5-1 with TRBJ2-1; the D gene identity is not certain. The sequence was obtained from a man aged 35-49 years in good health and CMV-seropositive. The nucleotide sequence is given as TGCGCCAGCAGCTTGGTACGCCAGTCCCTCAATGAGCAGTTCTTC. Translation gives CASSLVRQSLNEQFF.